This TCR beta chain was recovered during a study of T-cell reconstitution after alpha-beta-depleted transplantation in children. Study conclusions and caveats: Reportedly, only several hundred clones from non-depleted graft cells drove alpha-beta T-cell counts at about two months. Once a year had passed after transplant, T-cell counts and diversity came mostly from newly produced T cells. Some patients' high day-60 TCRbeta diversity was traced to surviving recipient T cells and thymic progenitors.

This CDR3 spans 16 amino acids. Germline CDR1 reads KGHDR; CDR2 reads SFDVKD. Trimming shortened V by 0 bases and J by 5 bases, and 13 bases separated the two germline ends. About this clonotype: Its cognate antigen is unknown.

Unique molecular identifiers were incorporated when the TCRbeta library was constructed. MiXCR was run by TCRdb on the PCR reads, yielding one entry per CDR3 protein. The data show fewer than 250,000 distinct CDR3 sequences, around a sixth seen once. The chain employs TRBV24-1 and TRBJ2-1, with D possibly being TRBD1 (6 bases). The input for sequencing was PBMCs, mostly from graft donor cells, taken 360 days after TCRalphabeta/CD19-depleted stem cell transplant. This TCR derives from a male patient aged 2-15 years who had a stem cell transplant for acute lymphoblastic leukemia, so the T cells may come from the graft donor. The chain's CDR3 is CATSDLQGLDHNEQFF. The CDR3 DNA sequence: TGTGCCACCAGTGATTTGCAGGGGCTCGACCACAATGAGCAGTTCTTC.